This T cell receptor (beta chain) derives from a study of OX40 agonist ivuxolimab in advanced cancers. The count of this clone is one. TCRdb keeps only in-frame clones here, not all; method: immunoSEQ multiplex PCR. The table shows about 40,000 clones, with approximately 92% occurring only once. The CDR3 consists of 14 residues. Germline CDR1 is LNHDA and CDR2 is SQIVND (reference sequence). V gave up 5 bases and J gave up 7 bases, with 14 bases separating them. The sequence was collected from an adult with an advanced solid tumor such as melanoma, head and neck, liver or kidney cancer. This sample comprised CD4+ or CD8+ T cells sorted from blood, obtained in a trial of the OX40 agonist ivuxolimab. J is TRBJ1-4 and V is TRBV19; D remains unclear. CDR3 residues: CASSDGAWGEKLFF. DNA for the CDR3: TGTGCCAGTAGTGACGGTGCATGGGGTGAAAAACTGTTTTTT.